What follows describes a single T cell receptor beta chain. Its antigen is not yet known. Base qualities were left out, and no much larger clone turns up one base away. Including cysteine and phenylalanine, the CDR3 has 14 amino acids. Left in the record is the CDR3 DNA by itself, 42 bases read in frame from the first base. Per the germline V gene (reference sequence), MNHEY is the CDR1 and SMNVEV is the CDR2. The V and J ends are trimmed by 2 bases and 5 bases, leaving 11 bases between them. The library was obtained by the immunoSEQ multiplex PCR assay. Concerning the study's data processing: A statistical classification framework was built for diagnosing cytomegalovirus status from the catalog of TCR beta chain sequences. Held by TCRdb, this immuneACCESS table contains in-frame sequences only and omits some clones. Under half of the omission traces to an unresolved V gene where checked; the cause of the rest is unknown. V, J and clone size reflect that table, while D and trimming were determined from the DNA. Here the sample has some 110,000 clones; about 87% occur a single time. The ten largest clones take up around 1.9% of the sample.

The sample belongs to a study of cytomegalovirus exposure and HLA in healthy donors (dated by TCRdb to the late 2010s). Context from the whole study: According to a later analysis, the approximately 130 validation repertoires were produced on the same platform as the 700 or so repertoires of the first cohort. The study aimed to test whether cataloging public T cell receptors could reveal signatures of past pathogen exposure. A separate validation cohort of roughly 130 different subjects was used in addition to the roughly 720-subject first cohort. To predict cytomegalovirus infection status, the study brought together high-throughput TCR immunosequencing, statistical association of individual TCRs with disease status, and machine learning.

The donors belonged to the validation cohort of about 130 subjects, which was separate from the roughly 700-subject first cohort. Paper-wide results and their limitations: Across donors, most TCR sequences were observed very rarely, whereas some public TCRs were present in many individuals. Of the cluster scores, 90% to 95% were above 0 in a later analysis, which found that TCRs clustered in the first cohort also tended to co-occur in the 120 or so validation repertoires. The classifier was reported to diagnose cytomegalovirus status with high specificity and sensitivity in both the original cohort and the validation cohort. According to the authors, the approach could potentially be generalized to other disease states and immunological phenotypes. In vitro tests confirmed that three of the cytomegalovirus-associated TCR beta chains recognize cytomegalovirus antigens. All 120 or so repertoires were used to score co-occurrence in the validation cohort in a later analysis, because that analysis had no HLA typing for the cohort. In the study, around 150 TCR beta chains were listed as associated with cytomegalovirus.

The receptor chain draws on TRBV27 and TRBJ2-3; no D gene is confidently identified. Sequenced material: PBMCs. The source of this sequence is a woman under 30 in good health and CMV-seropositive. CDR3 sequence: CASSLHGGGDTQYF. The sequenced DNA is TGTGCCAGCAGTTTACACGGTGGTGGAGATACGCAGTATTTT.